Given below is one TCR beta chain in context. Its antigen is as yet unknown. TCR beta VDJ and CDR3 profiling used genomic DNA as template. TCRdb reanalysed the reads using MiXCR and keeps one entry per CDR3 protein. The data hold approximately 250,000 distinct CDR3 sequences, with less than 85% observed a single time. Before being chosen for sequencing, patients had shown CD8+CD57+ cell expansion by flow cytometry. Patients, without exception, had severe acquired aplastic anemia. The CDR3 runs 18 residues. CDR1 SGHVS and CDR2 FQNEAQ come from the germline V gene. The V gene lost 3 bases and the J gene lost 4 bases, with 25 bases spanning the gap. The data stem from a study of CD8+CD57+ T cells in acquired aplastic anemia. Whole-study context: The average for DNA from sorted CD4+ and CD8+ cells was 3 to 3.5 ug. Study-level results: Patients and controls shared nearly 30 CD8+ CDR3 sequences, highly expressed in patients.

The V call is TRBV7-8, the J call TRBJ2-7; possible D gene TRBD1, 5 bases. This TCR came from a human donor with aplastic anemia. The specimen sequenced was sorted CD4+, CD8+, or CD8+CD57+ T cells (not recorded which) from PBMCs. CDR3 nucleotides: TGTGCCAGCAGCTTTCCGCCAGACGCGACAGCCCTTTCTTACGAGCAGTACGTC. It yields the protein CASSFPPDATALSYEQYV.